Below, 28 T cell receptor beta chains from the same sample are listed, as sequenced in a study of T cell changes during pregnancy in multiple sclerosis. The protocol was immunoSEQ multiplex PCR, while the TCRdb copy is restricted to in-frame clones and leaves out a portion. The data show approximately 88,000 clones, about 93% seen once. This specimen consisted of peripheral blood, obtained in the third trimester of pregnancy. The receptor set was obtained from a female donor with multiple sclerosis, enrolled in a pregnancy study.

The sample holds a few counts of this clone. V is TRBV10-3 and J is TRBJ2-7, with a possible D match to TRBD1 (5 bases). Germline CDR1 reads ENHRY; CDR2 reads SYGVKD. With 3 bases removed from V and 3 bases from J, the gap between germline ends came to 9 bases. This CDR3 is 13 amino acids long. Here the CDR3 DNA reads TGTGCCATCAGTGAACGTCAGGGCTACGAGCAGTACTTC. It encodes CAISERQGYEQYF.

This rearrangement joins TRBV28 to TRBJ1-1; D ambiguous. The CDR3 loop spans 13 amino acids. Looked up from germline, CDR1 is MDHEN and CDR2 is SYDVKM. Between the trimmed V and J ends, which lost 6 bases and 0 bases, there was a span of 8 bases. The CDR3 sequence: CASRSLMNTEAFF. Here the CDR3 DNA reads TGTGCCAGCAGGTCACTGATGAACACTGAAGCTTTCTTT. The full variable domain, rest sourced from reference TRBV28 and TRBJ1-1, is DVKVTQSSRYLVKRTGEKVFLECVQDMDHENMFWYRQDPGLGLRLIYFSYDVKMKEKGDIPEGYSVSREKKERFSLILESASTNQTSMYLCASRSLMNTEAFFGQGTRLTVV.

This chain connects TRBV5-1 to TRBJ1-2, with 8 bases lining up with TRBD1. V gave up 6 bases and J gave up 7 bases; unmatched junction bases: 11. The CDR3 sequence is 14 residues long. Germline V gene sequence: CDR1 SGHRS, CDR2 YFSETQ. CDR3 sequence: CASMTGEVNSGYTF. The CDR3 coding sequence is TGCGCCAGCATGACAGGGGAGGTGAATAGTGGCTACACCTTC.

V and J are TRBV5-4 and TRBJ1-1; D gene ambiguous. CDR1 is SGHNT, CDR2 YYREEE, per germline (reference sequence). Trimming cost V 0 bases and J 0 bases, with 6 bases left between them. This CDR3 has 14 amino acids. This CDR3 is CASSLGVMNTEAFF. CDR3 sequence (DNA): TGTGCCAGCAGCTTGGGAGTCATGAACACTGAAGCTTTCTTT.

V gene TRBV5-6 combines with J gene TRBJ2-7; a weak D match, TRBD2 (6 bases). The length of the CDR3 is 14 residues. Germline CDR1 and CDR2: SGHDT and YYEEEE. V dropped 2 bases and J dropped 4 bases, with 13 bases sitting between them. In DNA, the CDR3 is TGTGCCAGCAGCTTCGGGACTCCCGGTTACGAGCAGTACTTC. It encodes CASSFGTPGYEQYF.

The genes are TRBV4-1 and TRBJ2-3; 7 bases are shared with TRBD2. The germline V gene encodes CDR1 MGHRA and CDR2 YSYEKL. CDR3 size: 16 residues. With V trimmed by 0 bases and J by 5 bases, 8 bases remained unmatched. The CDR3 region is CASSQDSPASGDTQYF. Here the CDR3 DNA reads TGCGCCAGCAGCCAAGATAGCCCCGCTAGCGGAGATACGCAGTATTTT.

The chain uses TRBV9 and TRBJ2-1; 10 bases agree with TRBD1. CDR1 is SGDLS, CDR2 YYNGEE, per germline. V was clipped by 0 bases and J by 6 bases; unmatched bases: 6. The CDR3 contains 16 residues. DNA for the CDR3: TGTGCCAGCAGCGTAGTATGGACAGGGGGGGTCAATGAGCAGTTCTTC. Amino acids: CASSVVWTGGVNEQFF.

This clone showed up just once. The genes are TRBV19 and TRBJ2-1; no firm D call. Per germline, CDR1 LNHDA and CDR2 SQIVND (reference sequence). There are 13 residues in the CDR3. The V end lost 9 bases, the J end lost 3 bases, and 12 bases lay between the germline ends. Here the CDR3 DNA reads TGTGCCAGCAGTTTCGGGTTCTACAATGAGCAGTTCTTC. Amino acids: CASSFGFYNEQFF.

The rearrangement joins TRBV25-1 to TRBJ2-1; D gene ambiguous. Germline CDR1 MGHDK, CDR2 SYGVNS. The ends were cut back, 7 bases at V and 4 bases at J, with 11 bases in the middle. The CDR3 runs 13 residues. The CDR3 is CASTHLDYNEQFF. The CDR3 region has the DNA TGTGCCAGCACCCATCTAGATTACAATGAGCAGTTCTTC.

The chain links TRBV9 to TRBJ2-1, with 8 bases identical to TRBD2. From germline, CDR1 is SGDLS and CDR2 YYNGEE. The ends lost 2 bases at V and 0 bases at J; junction bases unmatched: 1. The CDR3 spans 15 residues. The CDR3 region is CASSVSGTSYNEQFF. CDR3 nucleotides: TGTGCCAGCAGCGTTAGCGGGACCTCCTACAATGAGCAGTTCTTC.

The chain is built from TRBV2 and TRBJ1-5; TRBD1 agrees at 10 bases. J lost 4 bases, V lost 6 bases, and 3 bases had no gene match. Germline loops: CDR1 SNHLY, CDR2 FYNNEI. The CDR3 length is 14 residues. CDR3 nucleotide sequence: TGTGCCAGCAGGGCGGGACAGGGGAATCAGCCCCAGCATTTT. Protein product: CASRAGQGNQPQHF.

The chain recombines TRBV7-2 with TRBJ2-2; no definite D call. Trimming removed 1 base at V and 2 bases at J, with 5 bases between. The CDR3 contains 14 residues. Germline V lookup: CDR1 SGHTA, CDR2 FQGNSA. CDR3: CASSLVPNTGELFF. The CDR3 nucleotides are TGTGCCAGCAGCTTAGTTCCAAACACCGGGGAGCTGTTTTTT.

The chain employs TRBV7-2 and TRBJ2-7; D is unresolved. V lost 5 bases, J lost 0 bases, and 14 bases lay in between. Germline V gene data show CDR1 as SGHTA and CDR2 as FQGNSA. The CDR3 totals 15 residues. The chain's CDR3 is CASSERHGGSYEQYF. The DNA of the CDR3 is TGTGCCAGCAGCGAACGACACGGTGGCTCCTACGAGCAGTACTTC. Filled out from reference TRBV7-2 and TRBJ2-7, the complete variable domain reads GAGVSQSPSNKVTEKGKDVELRCDPISGHTALYWYRQSLGQGLEFLIYFQGNSAPDKSGLPSDRFSAERTGGSVSTLTIQRTQQEDSAVYLCASSERHGGSYEQYFGPGTRLTVT.

The chain is built from TRBV5-1 and TRBJ1-3, with 7 positions matching TRBD1. Germline lookup yields CDR1 SGHRS and CDR2 YFSETQ. V dropped 4 bases and J dropped 2; count of bases not matched to a gene: 9. The CDR3 has 16 residues. The CDR3 reads CASSPTGAGTGNTIYF. The CDR3 DNA follows: TGCGCCAGCAGCCCCACAGGGGCTGGAACTGGAAACACCATATATTTT.

The DNA of the CDR3 is TGTGCCAGCAGTGCGGGAGTTGGTGAGCAGTACTTC. Its protein is CASSAGVGEQYF. V is TRBV6-1 and J is TRBJ2-7; tentative D call: TRBD2 (6 bases). Germline V gene sequence: CDR1 MNHNS, CDR2 SASEGT. V lost 4 bases, J lost 7 bases, and 11 bases lay in between. This CDR3 has 12 amino acids.

The gene calls are TRBV5-4 and TRBJ2-2; the D gene is possibly TRBD1 (6 bases). With 4 bases removed from V and 9 bases from J, the gap between germline ends came to 16 bases. Germline V gives CDR1 SGHNT, CDR2 YYREEE (reference sequence). This CDR3 is 14 amino acids long. The chain's CDR3 is CASSTPAGARELFF. CDR3 in DNA: TGTGCCAGCAGCACCCCTGCAGGGGCCCGGGAGCTGTTTTTT.

The rearrangement joins TRBV11-2 to TRBJ2-4; D perhaps matches TRBD1 (6 bases). Germline loops: CDR1 SGHAT, CDR2 FQNNGV. This CDR3 is built from 15 residues. Trimming stripped 1 base from V and 7 bases from J, with 14 bases between. The CDR3 here is CASSLGQAPGNIQYF. The DNA for the CDR3 is TGTGCCAGCAGCTTAGGACAGGCGCCGGGGAACATTCAGTACTTC.

The rearrangement links TRBV19 to TRBJ2-7; tentatively, D is TRBD2 (5 bases). Trimming removed 8 bases from V and 4 bases from J, with 15 bases in between. This CDR3 contains 13 residues. CDR1 and CDR2 (germline): LNHDA, SQIVND (reference sequence). CDR3 residues: CASGSGRGYEQYF. The DNA for the CDR3 is TGTGCCAGTGGGAGCGGCCGGGGATACGAGCAGTACTTC.

The rearrangement uses TRBV9 and TRBJ1-4, with TRBD1 matching 7 bases. The germline V gene encodes CDR1 SGDLS and CDR2 YYNGEE. This CDR3 region has 13 residues. After removal of 4 bases from V and 5 bases from J, the junction contained 2 bases not matched to a gene. DNA of the CDR3: TGTGCCAGCAGCCCAGGGGGAAATGAAAAACTGTTTTTT. Amino acids: CASSPGGNEKLFF.

This chain uses TRBV11-2 with TRBJ1-2, with 8 bases identical to TRBD1. J lost 8 bases, V lost 3 bases, and 5 bases had no gene match. CDR1 SGHAT and CDR2 FQNNGV come from the germline V gene. This CDR3 is 13 amino acids long. In nucleotides, the CDR3 is TGTGCCAGCAGCTTCTCAGGGGGCGACGGCTACACCTTC. Translated, it gives CASSFSGGDGYTF.

The rearrangement joins TRBV7-8 to TRBJ1-4, with D perhaps matching TRBD1 (6 bases). The CDR3 length is 17 residues. Deletions cut 1 base from V and 5 bases from J, with 17 bases between. The germline V gene encodes CDR1 SGHVS and CDR2 FQNEAQ. CDR3 nucleotide sequence: TGTGCCAGCAGCTTAGGGGGGCTACAGGGTAGGAATGAAAAACTGTTTTTT. Its translation is CASSLGGLQGRNEKLFF.

The chain couples TRBV19 to TRBJ2-1; D gene ambiguous. CDR1 is LNHDA and CDR2 is SQIVND in the germline V gene (reference sequence). This CDR3 region has 15 residues. V was trimmed by 5 bases and J by 0 bases, leaving 11 bases between them. The CDR3 region has the DNA TGTGCCAGTAGTGTTTTCGGGTCCTCCTACAATGAGCAGTTCTTC. Translating it yields CASSVFGSSYNEQFF.

The chain has TRBV19 and TRBJ1-5, with D tentatively TRBD1 (6 bases). Germline-derived CDR1 and CDR2 are LNHDA and SQIVND (reference sequence). Trimming shortened V by 7 bases and J by 1 base, and 20 bases separated the two germline ends. The length of the CDR3 is 17 residues. The CDR3 region is CASNHAWGGLSNQPQHF. In nucleotides, the CDR3 is TGTGCCAGTAATCACGCCTGGGGGGGCCTGAGCAATCAGCCCCAGCATTTT.

The chain uses TRBV6-5 and TRBJ2-5, with D possibly being TRBD2 (6 bases). Germline CDR1 and CDR2: MNHEY and SVGAGI. V lost 1 base and J lost 4, with 16 bases in between. The CDR3 is made up of 16 amino acids. The CDR3 region is CASSYFGGGFGETQYF. In nucleotides, the CDR3 is TGTGCCAGCAGTTACTTCGGGGGAGGCTTTGGAGAGACCCAGTACTTC.

The gene calls are TRBV19 and TRBJ2-1; maybe TRBD2 (6 bases). The V and J ends lost 5 bases and 8 bases respectively, with 16 bases between them. CDR1 is LNHDA and CDR2 is SQIVND in the germline V gene (reference sequence). The CDR3 extends over 14 amino acids. CDR3 protein: CASSLTAGWDEQFF. CDR3 DNA sequence: TGTGCCAGTAGTTTGACGGCGGGGTGGGATGAGCAGTTCTTC.

The CDR3 here is CASSVGGGGSYNEQFF. The CDR3 DNA reads as TGTGCCAGCAGCGTAGGGGGGGGAGGGTCCTACAATGAGCAGTTCTTC. The chain employs TRBV9 and TRBJ2-1, with 7 bases lining up with TRBD2. Looked up from germline, CDR1 is SGDLS and CDR2 is YYNGEE. CDR3 length: 16 residues. The junction had 4 bases not matched to a gene; V was cut back by 0 bases and J by 1 base.

The chain carries TRBV5-6 and TRBJ2-1; TRBD2 matches 10 bases. Germline CDR1 is SGHDT and CDR2 is YYEEEE. CDR3 length equals 16 residues. V shed 4 bases and J 5 bases; nucleotides not matched to a gene: 9. In DNA form, the CDR3 reads TGTGCCAGCAGCCGACCGGGACTAGCGACTAACAATGAGCAGTTCTTC. It translates to CASSRPGLATNNEQFF.

The chain links TRBV5-1 to TRBJ2-7; 10 bases align to TRBD1. The CDR3 contains 16 residues. The germline V gene encodes CDR1 SGHRS and CDR2 YFSETQ. V shed 4 bases, J shed 1 base, and the junction held 8 bases outside the gene matches. The CDR3 DNA is TGCGCCAGCAGCATGCCCCGGGACAGGGGATCCTACGAGCAGTACTTC. Translated: CASSMPRDRGSYEQYF.